This passage covers 3 T cell receptor beta chains from one sample sequenced in a study of blood T cell repertoires in COVID-19. Data came from immunoSEQ multiplex PCR; TCRdb stores just in-frame clones and leaves some out. The repertoire has around 200,000 clones, 75% to 90% of them found once; the top ten carry more than 3%. Material for sequencing was peripheral blood. The receptors originated from a man between 60 and 75 years old with acute or convalescent COVID-19.

In this sample, this clone turned up once. This sequence joins TRBV5-1 and TRBJ1-4, with 12 bases identical to TRBD1. J lost 5 bases, V lost 4 bases, and 9 bases had no gene match. The CDR3 is 17 amino acids. CDR1 is SGHRS and CDR2 is YFSETQ in the germline V gene. The CDR3 nucleotides read TGCGCCAGCAGCCCTACGGGACAGGGGGCCTTCAATGAAAAACTGTTTTTT. Translating it yields CASSPTGQGAFNEKLFF.

This chain uses TRBV9 with TRBJ1-2, with D tentatively TRBD1 (6 bases). The CDR3 runs 24 residues. CDR1 and CDR2 from the germline V gene are SGDLS and YYNGEE. V was cut by 0 bases and J by 2 bases, with 38 bases left in between. The CDR3 is CASSVVGQRIGGGQGTAINYGYTF. Here the CDR3 DNA reads TGTGCCAGCAGCGTAGTGGGACAACGGATCGGAGGCGGGCAGGGGACCGCGATAAACTATGGCTACACCTTC.

Here the CDR3 reads CASSRGTGGFTGELFF. Written as DNA, the CDR3 is TGCGCCAGCAGTCGAGGGACAGGGGGTTTCACCGGGGAGCTGTTTTTT. The rearrangement links TRBV5-1 to TRBJ2-2; 11 bases line up with TRBD1. The ends lost 5 bases at V and 4 bases at J; junction bases unmatched: 7. CDR1 and CDR2 from the germline V gene are SGHRS and YFSETQ. This CDR3 spans 16 amino acids.